The sequence of this T cell receptor beta chain was determined in a study of blood T cell repertoires in COVID-19. Study information: Acute and convalescent COVID-19 specimens originated in the United States, Italy and Spain. T cells, B-cell-depleted T cells, or PBMCs provided the cDNA or gDNA that served as material.

The germline V gene has CDR1 KGHDR and CDR2 SFDVKD. After removal of 3 bases from V and 11 bases from J, the junction contained 10 bases not matched to a gene. The CDR3 covers 14 residues. Original processing notes: Amplification of reference gene primers provided the estimated nucleated cell counts. Assay: immunoSEQ multiplex PCR; the TCRdb copy retains only in-frame clones and omits some. The V and J calls and clone size are taken from that table; D and trimming were inferred from the DNA. In the table there are more than 85,000 clones, about 90% of which are singletons. The sequence was collected from a human donor in a cohort sampled during active COVID-19. This chain links TRBV24-1 with TRBJ1-1; 8 bases are a match to TRBD1. The material sequenced was peripheral blood. CDR3 loop: CATSDNSRGRGAFF. As DNA, the CDR3 is TGTGCCACCAGTGATAATTCCAGGGGGCGCGGGGCTTTCTTT.